This TCR beta chain was identified in a study of patients and donors after allogeneic stem cell transplantation. A single record per CDR3 protein comes from TCRdb applying MiXCR to the RT-PCR reads. The table lists some 160,000 distinct CDR3 sequences, 24% of them singletons. The CDR3 length is 12 residues. V was shortened by 4 bases and J by 3 bases, with 6 bases between the two germline ends. Germline V gives CDR1 KGHDR, CDR2 SFDVKD. Input material: blood, either unsorted or a sorted T cell fraction (not recorded which). The rearrangement uses TRBV24-1 and TRBJ2-7, with D uncertain. The source of this sequence is a human donor who was either an allogeneic HSCT recipient or a stem cell or donor lymphocyte infusion donor (not recorded which). It is not recorded whose cells these are; they may come from a transplant donor. CDR3 DNA sequence: TGTGCCACCAGTGAGGTCAGCTACGAGCAGTACTTC. Translating gives CATSEVSYEQYF.